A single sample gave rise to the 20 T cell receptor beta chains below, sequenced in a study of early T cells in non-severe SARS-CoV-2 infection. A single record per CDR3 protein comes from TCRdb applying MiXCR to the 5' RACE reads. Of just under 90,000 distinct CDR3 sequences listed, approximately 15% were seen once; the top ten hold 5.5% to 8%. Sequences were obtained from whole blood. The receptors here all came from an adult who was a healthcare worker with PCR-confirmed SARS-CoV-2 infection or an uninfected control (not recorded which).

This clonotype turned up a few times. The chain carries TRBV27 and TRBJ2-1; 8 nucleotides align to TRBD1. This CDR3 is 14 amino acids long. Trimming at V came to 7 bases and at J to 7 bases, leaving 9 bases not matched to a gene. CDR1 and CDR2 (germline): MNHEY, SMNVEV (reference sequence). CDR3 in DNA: TGTGCCAGCACCTGGACAGGGTCTAAGAATGAGCAGTTCTTC. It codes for CASTWTGSKNEQFF.

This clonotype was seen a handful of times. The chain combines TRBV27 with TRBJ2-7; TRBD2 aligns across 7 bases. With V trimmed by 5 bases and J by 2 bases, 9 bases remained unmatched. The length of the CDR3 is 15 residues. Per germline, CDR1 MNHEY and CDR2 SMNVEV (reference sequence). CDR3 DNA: TGTGCCAGCAGTCGAGATAGCGGGCATGCCTACGAGCAGTACTTC. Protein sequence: CASSRDSGHAYEQYF.

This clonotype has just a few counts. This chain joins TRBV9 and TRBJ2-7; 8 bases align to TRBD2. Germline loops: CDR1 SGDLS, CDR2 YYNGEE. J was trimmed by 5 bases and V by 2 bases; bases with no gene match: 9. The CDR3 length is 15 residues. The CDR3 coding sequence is TGTGCCAGCAGCGTGGGGAGCGGGAGTAGGAACGAGCAGTACTTC. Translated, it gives CASSVGSGSRNEQYF. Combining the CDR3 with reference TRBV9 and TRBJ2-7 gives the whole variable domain DSGVTQTPKHLITATGQRVTLRCSPRSGDLSVYWYQQSLDQGLQFLIQYYNGEERAKGNILERFSAQQFPDLHSELNLSSLELGDSALYFCASSVGSGSRNEQYFGPGTRLTVT.

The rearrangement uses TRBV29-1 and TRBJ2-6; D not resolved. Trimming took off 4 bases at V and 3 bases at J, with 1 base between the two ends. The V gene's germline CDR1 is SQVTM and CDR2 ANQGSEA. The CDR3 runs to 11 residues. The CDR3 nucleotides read TGCAGCGTTGGTGGGGCCAACGTCCTGACTTTC. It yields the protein CSVGGANVLTF.

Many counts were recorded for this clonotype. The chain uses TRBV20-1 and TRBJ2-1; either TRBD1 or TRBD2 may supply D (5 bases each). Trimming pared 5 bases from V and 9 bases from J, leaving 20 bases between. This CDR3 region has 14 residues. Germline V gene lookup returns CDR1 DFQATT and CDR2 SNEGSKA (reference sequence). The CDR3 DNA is TGCAGTGCTCCTAGACGGGGCCCCATGAGTGAGCAGTTCTTC. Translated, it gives CSAPRRGPMSEQFF.

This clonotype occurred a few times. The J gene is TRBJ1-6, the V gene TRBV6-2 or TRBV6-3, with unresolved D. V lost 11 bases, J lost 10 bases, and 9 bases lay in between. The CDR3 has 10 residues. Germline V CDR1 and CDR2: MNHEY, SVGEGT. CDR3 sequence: CAGDQSPLHF. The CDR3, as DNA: TGTGCCGGCGATCAATCACCCCTCCACTTT.

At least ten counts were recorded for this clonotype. The CDR3 region has the DNA TGTGCCAGCAGCTTCGGTCAGAACTACAATGAGCAGTTCTTC. Its translation is CASSFGQNYNEQFF. The V and J genes are TRBV7-9 and TRBJ2-1; no definite D call. Between the trimmed V and J ends, which lost 3 bases and 3 bases, there was a span of 9 bases. Per germline, CDR1 SEHNR and CDR2 FQNEAQ (reference sequence). CDR3 length equals 14 residues.

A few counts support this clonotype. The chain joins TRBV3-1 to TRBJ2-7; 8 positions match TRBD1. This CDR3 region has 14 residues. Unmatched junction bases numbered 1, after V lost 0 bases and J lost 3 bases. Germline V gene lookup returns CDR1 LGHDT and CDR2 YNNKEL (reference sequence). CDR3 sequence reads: CASSQDGQGYEQYF. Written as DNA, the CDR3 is TGTGCCAGCAGCCAAGATGGACAGGGCTACGAGCAGTACTTC.

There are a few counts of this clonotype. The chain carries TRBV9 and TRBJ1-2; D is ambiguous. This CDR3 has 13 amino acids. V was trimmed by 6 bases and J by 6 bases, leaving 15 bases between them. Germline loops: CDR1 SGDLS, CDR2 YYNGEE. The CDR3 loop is CASNRVNQDGYTF. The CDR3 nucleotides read TGTGCCAGCAACCGCGTAAACCAAGATGGCTACACCTTC.

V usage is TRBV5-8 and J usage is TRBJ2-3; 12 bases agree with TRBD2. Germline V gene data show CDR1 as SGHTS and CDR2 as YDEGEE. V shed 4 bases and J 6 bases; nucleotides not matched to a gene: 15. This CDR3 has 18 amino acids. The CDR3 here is CASSGTGLAGAYTDTQYF. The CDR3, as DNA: TGTGCCAGCAGCGGAACGGGACTAGCGGGCGCTTACACGGATACGCAGTATTTT.

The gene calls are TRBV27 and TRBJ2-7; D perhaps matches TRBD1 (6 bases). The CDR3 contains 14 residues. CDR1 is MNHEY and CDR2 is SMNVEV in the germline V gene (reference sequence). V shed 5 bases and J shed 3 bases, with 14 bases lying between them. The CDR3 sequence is CASSGGGEGYEQYF. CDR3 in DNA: TGTGCCAGCAGTGGGGGCGGAGAGGGCTACGAGCAGTACTTC.

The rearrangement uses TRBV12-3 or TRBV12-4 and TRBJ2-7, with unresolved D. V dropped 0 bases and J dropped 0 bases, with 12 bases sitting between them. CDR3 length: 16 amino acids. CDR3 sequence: CASSLASSTSSYEQYF. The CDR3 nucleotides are TGTGCCAGCAGTTTAGCCAGCTCTACTTCCTCCTACGAGCAGTACTTC.

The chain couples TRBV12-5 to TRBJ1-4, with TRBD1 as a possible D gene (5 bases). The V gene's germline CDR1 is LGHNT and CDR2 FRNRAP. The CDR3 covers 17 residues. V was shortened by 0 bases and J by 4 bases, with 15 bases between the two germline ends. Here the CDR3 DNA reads TGTGCTAGTGGTTTGGTACAGGTCGTGGAGGATAATGAAAAACTGTTTTTT. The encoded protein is CASGLVQVVEDNEKLFF.

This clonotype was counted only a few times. This CDR3 is CSAGQAAYEQYF. The CDR3 DNA sequence: TGCAGCGCCGGACAGGCAGCCTACGAGCAGTACTTC. The genes are TRBV29-1 and TRBJ2-7, with 7 bases that match TRBD1. The germline gives CDR1 SQVTM, CDR2 ANQGSEA. This CDR3 spans 12 amino acids. V shed 7 bases and J 2 bases; nucleotides not matched to a gene: 5.

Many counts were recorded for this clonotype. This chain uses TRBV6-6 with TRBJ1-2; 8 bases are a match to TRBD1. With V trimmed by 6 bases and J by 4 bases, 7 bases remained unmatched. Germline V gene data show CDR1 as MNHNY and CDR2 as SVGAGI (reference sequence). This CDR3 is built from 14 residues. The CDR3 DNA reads TGTGCCAGCAGCCCAGGGACAGGCGTCTATGGCTACACCTTC. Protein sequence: CASSPGTGVYGYTF.

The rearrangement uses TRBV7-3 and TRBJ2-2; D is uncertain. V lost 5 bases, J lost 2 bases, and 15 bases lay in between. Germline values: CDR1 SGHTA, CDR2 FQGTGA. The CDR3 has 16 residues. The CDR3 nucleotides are TGTGCCAGCAGCAGAGATCCCCCGGTAAACACCGGGGAGCTGTTTTTT. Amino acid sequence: CASSRDPPVNTGELFF.

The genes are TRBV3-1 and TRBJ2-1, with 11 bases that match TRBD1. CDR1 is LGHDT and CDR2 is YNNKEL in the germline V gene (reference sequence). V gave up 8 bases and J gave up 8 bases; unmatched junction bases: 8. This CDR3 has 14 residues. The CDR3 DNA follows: TGTGCCAGCGGCCCGGACAGGGGGCGTGATGAGCAGTTCTTC. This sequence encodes CASGPDRGRDEQFF.

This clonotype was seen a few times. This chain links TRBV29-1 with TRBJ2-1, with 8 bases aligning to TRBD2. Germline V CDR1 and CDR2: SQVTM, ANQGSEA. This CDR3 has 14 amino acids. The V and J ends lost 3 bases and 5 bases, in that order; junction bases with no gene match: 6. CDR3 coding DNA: TGCAGCGTTGAGAGCGGGAGAAGGAACAATGAGCAGTTCTTC. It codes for CSVESGRRNNEQFF.

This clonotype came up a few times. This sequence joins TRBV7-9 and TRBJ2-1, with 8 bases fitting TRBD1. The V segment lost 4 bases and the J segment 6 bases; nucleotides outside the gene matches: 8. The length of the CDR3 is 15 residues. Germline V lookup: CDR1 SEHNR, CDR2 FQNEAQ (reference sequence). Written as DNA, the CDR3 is TGTGCCAGCAGCTACGGACAGGGTATGCGCAATGAGCAGTTCTTC. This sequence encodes CASSYGQGMRNEQFF.

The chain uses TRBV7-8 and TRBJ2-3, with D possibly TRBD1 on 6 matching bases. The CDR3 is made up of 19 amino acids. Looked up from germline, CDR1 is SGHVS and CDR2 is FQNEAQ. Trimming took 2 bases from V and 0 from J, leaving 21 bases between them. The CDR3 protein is CASSLSPRQALPSTDTQYF. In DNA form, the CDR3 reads TGTGCCAGCAGCTTAAGTCCCCGACAGGCCTTACCTAGCACAGATACGCAGTATTTT. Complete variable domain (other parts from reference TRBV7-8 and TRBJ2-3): GAGVSQSPRYKVAKRGQDVALRCDPISGHVSLFWYQQALGQGPEFLTYFQNEAQLDKSGLPSDRFFAERPEGSVSTLKIQRTQQEDSAVYLCASSLSPRQALPSTDTQYFGPGTRLTVL.